This T cell receptor beta chain was observed in a study of cytotoxic CD8 clonotypes in ibrutinib-treated CLL. Background on the study: Mean per-sample yields comprised around 230,000 productive templates and approximately 90,000 productive rearrangements. The study's findings and limits: With treatment, public clonotypes, which were uncommon, either contracted or remained stable. Clonality measured at baseline exceeded age-matched healthy donors, tracking circulating CD8+ T-cell counts.

In regard to this clone: The antigen remains unidentified.

Clones were read by immunoSEQ multiplex PCR, and TCRdb kept only the in-frame ones, dropping some. Of about 140,000 clones listed, 80% are singletons. Trimming left V 3 bases short and J 1 base short, with 22 bases between. The CDR3 consists of 19 residues. CDR1 is MNHEY and CDR2 is SMNVEV in the germline V gene (reference sequence). The chain recombines TRBV27 with TRBJ2-1; tentative D call: TRBD2 (6 bases). Sequenced material: PBMCs, taken after 36 months of ibrutinib treatment. This clonotype was obtained from a human donor with chronic lymphocytic leukemia. CDR3 nucleotide sequence: TGTGCCAGCAGTTTGAGCCTAGCGAAGTCAGTACGGTCCTACAATGAGCAGTTCTTC. Translating gives CASSLSLAKSVRSYNEQFF.